One and the same sample provided the 13 T cell receptor beta chains below, sequenced in a study of cytomegalovirus exposure and HLA in healthy donors. The study ran its PCR with 60 Vbeta and 13 Jbeta primers. Sequencing used immunoSEQ multiplex PCR; TCRdb keeps in-frame clones, though not all of them. The sample lists 95,000 to 150,000 clones, over 75% occurring once. Sequenced input: PBMCs. The receptors stem from a human donor in good health.

The chain is built from TRBV5-4 and TRBJ2-3; D ambiguous. Trimming cost V 3 bases and J 4 bases, with 6 bases left between them. Germline-derived CDR1 and CDR2 are SGHNT and YYREEE (reference sequence). CDR3 size: 12 residues. This CDR3 reads CASSSPPDTQYF. The CDR3 nucleotides read TGTGCCAGCAGCTCTCCTCCAGATACGCAGTATTTT.

This clone has only one observation. The chain combines TRBV2 with TRBJ1-6, with 7 bases fitting TRBD1. V lost 4 bases to trimming and J lost 1 base; unmatched junction nucleotides: 7. The germline V gene encodes CDR1 SNHLY and CDR2 FYNNEI. The CDR3 extends over 17 amino acids. The CDR3 reads CASSVEGGLSYNSPLHF. CDR3 nucleotide sequence: TGTGCCAGCAGTGTAGAAGGGGGCCTTTCCTATAATTCACCCCTCCACTTT. Combining the CDR3 with reference TRBV2 and TRBJ1-6 gives the whole variable domain EPEVTQTPSHQVTQMGQEVILRCVPISNHLYFYWYRQILGQKVEFLVSFYNNEISEKSEIFDDQFSVERPDGSNFTLKIRSTKLEDSAMYFCASSVEGGLSYNSPLHFGNGTRLTVT.

V usage is TRBV28 and J usage is TRBJ2-3; D is uncertain. Germline CDR1 MDHEN, CDR2 SYDVKM. This CDR3 spans 11 amino acids. V dropped 5 bases and J dropped 3 bases, with 3 bases sitting between them. CDR3 bases: TGTGCCAGCAGTCTGACAGATACGCAGTATTTT. It encodes CASSLTDTQYF.

This sequence joins TRBV5-6 and TRBJ2-7; 7 bases are a match to TRBD1. V was pared by 3 bases and J by 3 bases, with 6 bases of the junction left unmatched. The CDR3 extends over 14 amino acids. The germline gives CDR1 SGHDT, CDR2 YYEEEE. DNA for the CDR3: TGTGCCAGCAGCTATCCCGGGACAGACTACGAGCAGTACTTC. Encoded protein: CASSYPGTDYEQYF.

This clone appeared a single time. V gene TRBV5-4 combines with J gene TRBJ2-7; D remains unclear. The V end was cut by 4 bases, the J end by 3 bases, with 5 bases between. CDR1 is SGHNT and CDR2 is YYREEE in the germline V gene (reference sequence). There are 11 residues in the CDR3. The CDR3 spells CASSIGYEQYF. CDR3 DNA: TGTGCCAGCAGCATCGGCTACGAGCAGTACTTC.

The chain joins TRBV28 to TRBJ2-6; tentatively, D is TRBD1 (6 bases). V shed 5 bases and J shed 0 bases, with 14 bases lying between them. This CDR3 comprises 17 residues. The germline V gene has CDR1 MDHEN and CDR2 SYDVKM. The CDR3 DNA reads as TGTGCCAGCAGTACCTACAGGGTTAACTCTGGGGCCAACGTCCTGACTTTC. Its translation is CASSTYRVNSGANVLTF.

The table lists this clone with a count of one. The rearrangement joins TRBV5-4 to TRBJ2-1, with TRBD2 identical over 7 bases. CDR1 is SGHNT, CDR2 YYREEE, per germline (reference sequence). This CDR3 spans 17 amino acids. J was trimmed by 0 bases and V by 3 bases; bases with no gene match: 9. The CDR3 region has the DNA TGTGCCAGCAGCTCTCACACGGGAGGTACCTCCTACAATGAGCAGTTCTTC. As protein: CASSSHTGGTSYNEQFF.

The chain carries TRBV6-1 and TRBJ2-5; 9 bases agree with TRBD1. The V segment lost 6 bases and the J segment 3 bases; nucleotides outside the gene matches: 8. The germline CDR1 and CDR2 sequences are MNHNS and SASEGT. The CDR3 loop spans 15 amino acids. CDR3 amino acids: CASRAPGTGKETQYF. CDR3 bases: TGTGCCAGCAGGGCCCCCGGGACAGGGAAAGAGACCCAGTACTTC.

The chain combines TRBV11-2 with TRBJ1-1; D is ambiguous. The CDR3 is made up of 15 amino acids. Germline V gene lookup returns CDR1 SGHAT and CDR2 FQNNGV. Trimming took 5 bases from V and 4 from J, leaving 17 bases between them. CDR3 coding DNA: TGTGCCAGCAGCCCCACGAGTGGCGGCCTCACTGAAGCTTTCTTT. Amino acids: CASSPTSGGLTEAFF.

The chain combines TRBV19 with TRBJ1-5; D possibly corresponds to TRBD1 (5 bases). V dropped 2 bases and J dropped 1 base, with 9 bases sitting between them. From germline, CDR1 is LNHDA and CDR2 SQIVND (reference sequence). CDR3 length equals 15 residues. The CDR3 is CASSIIGESNQPQHF. CDR3 nucleotide sequence: TGTGCCAGTAGTATAATAGGGGAAAGCAATCAGCCCCAGCATTTT.

The genes are TRBV30 and TRBJ1-5; possible D gene TRBD1, 6 bases. The V gene lost 1 base and the J gene lost 7 bases, with 14 bases spanning the gap. The CDR3 spans 14 residues. Germline CDR1 GTSNPN, CDR2 SVGIG (reference sequence). The CDR3 region is CAWSEGGLGQPQHF. DNA of the CDR3: TGTGCCTGGAGTGAGGGGGGGCTTGGACAGCCCCAGCATTTT. Together with reference TRBV30 and TRBJ1-5, the CDR3 gives the full variable domain: SQTIHQWPATLVQPVGSPLSLECTVEGTSNPNLYWYRQAAGRGLQLLFYSVGIGQISSEVPQNLSASRPQDRQFILSSKKLLLSDSGFYLCAWSEGGLGQPQHFGDGTRLSIL.

The chain combines TRBV7-2 with TRBJ1-4; D is unresolved. The CDR3 runs 14 residues. CDR1 and CDR2 from the germline V gene are SGHTA and FQGNSA. The ends were cut back, 5 bases at V and 5 bases at J, with 12 bases in the middle. The CDR3 DNA reads as TGTGCCAGCAGCATTGGGTCGGGGAATGAAAAACTGTTTTTT. Its translation: CASSIGSGNEKLFF.

The J gene is TRBJ1-1, the V gene TRBV6-5; no firm D call. The V end lost 7 bases, the J end lost 2 bases, and 11 bases lay between the germline ends. The CDR3 covers 13 residues. The germline CDR1 and CDR2 sequences are MNHEY and SVGAGI. The CDR3: CASIPRANTEAFF. CDR3 nucleotide sequence: TGTGCCAGCATCCCGCGGGCAAACACTGAAGCTTTCTTT.